Each of the 19 T cell receptor beta chains below was sequenced from the same sample in a study of blood T cell repertoires in COVID-19. The data were produced by immunoSEQ multiplex PCR, yet TCRdb's version contains in-frame clones alone and is incomplete. This sample has tens of thousands of clones, with roughly 80% found just once. Material: peripheral blood. The receptors were gathered from a man aged 80 or over with active or convalescent COVID-19.

The rearrangement uses TRBV7-2 and TRBJ2-7; 8 bases fit TRBD1. CDR1 and CDR2 (germline): SGHTA, FQGNSA. V lost 11 bases, J lost 6 bases, and 21 bases stayed unmatched. The CDR3 contains 16 residues. CDR3 nucleotides: TGTGCCGTCACGGGCAGGGGGCGCGCTCTGGGTGGCGAGCAGTACTTC. Protein product: CAVTGRGRALGGEQYF.

The gene calls are TRBV7-9 and TRBJ2-6; D perhaps matches TRBD2 (6 bases). The V gene lost 4 bases and the J gene lost 0 bases, with 19 bases spanning the gap. Germline lookup yields CDR1 SEHNR and CDR2 FQNEAQ (reference sequence). The length of the CDR3 is 19 residues. This chain's CDR3 is CASSSPPWRGSSGANVLTF. In DNA form, the CDR3 reads TGTGCCAGCAGCTCACCGCCTTGGCGGGGATCCTCTGGGGCCAACGTCCTGACTTTC.

This clone has more than one count but fewer than ten. The chain combines TRBV4-3 with TRBJ1-2; possible D gene TRBD1, 6 bases. Germline V gene sequence: CDR1 LGHNA, CDR2 YSLEER. The CDR3 contains 18 residues. V was cut by 0 bases and J by 1 base, with 18 bases left in between. This chain's CDR3 is CASSQDPPGTQHNYGYTF. In DNA form, the CDR3 reads TGCGCCAGCAGCCAAGATCCCCCCGGGACACAGCATAACTATGGCTACACCTTC.

The chain uses TRBV6-5 and TRBJ2-1, with TRBD2 identical over 11 bases. Germline-derived CDR1 and CDR2 are MNHEY and SVGAGI. This CDR3 has 15 amino acids. J lost 1 base, V lost 7 bases, and 3 bases had no gene match. Here the CDR3 reads CASIAGGRSYNEQFF. The DNA for the CDR3 is TGTGCCAGCATAGCGGGGGGGAGGTCCTACAATGAGCAGTTCTTC.

The chain couples TRBV28 to TRBJ1-5; tentatively, D is TRBD1 (6 bases). This CDR3 has 15 amino acids. CDR1 is MDHEN and CDR2 is SYDVKM in the germline V gene. Trimming removed 6 bases from V and 4 bases from J, with 16 bases in between. This CDR3 is CASSPPAGVNQPQHF. In DNA form, the CDR3 reads TGTGCCAGCAGCCCACCCGCAGGGGTTAATCAGCCCCAGCATTTT.

The chain is built from TRBV7-2 and TRBJ1-2; D may be TRBD1 (5 bases). Trimming removed 3 bases at V and 6 bases at J, with 11 bases between. This CDR3 contains 13 residues. Germline V gene data show CDR1 as SGHTA and CDR2 as FQGNSA. The DNA for the CDR3 is TGTGCCAGCAGCTTGAGGACAAAGGATGGCTACACCTTC. The encoded protein is CASSLRTKDGYTF.

The rearrangement links TRBV18 to TRBJ1-3; tentatively, D is TRBD1 (5 bases). Trimming cost V 0 bases and J 2 bases, with 8 bases left between them. Germline V gene data show CDR1 as KGHSH and CDR2 as LQKENI. The CDR3 extends over 15 amino acids. CDR3 DNA sequence: TGTGCCAGCTCACCACCACGGGGGGCTGGAAACACCATATATTTT. Amino acids: CASSPPRGAGNTIYF.

The chain is built from TRBV5-4 and TRBJ2-6; D unresolved. CDR1 is SGHNT, CDR2 YYREEE, per germline (reference sequence). The CDR3 spans 16 residues. V dropped 4 bases and J dropped 1 base, with 12 bases sitting between them. The CDR3 DNA is TGTGCCAGCAGCCGTGGTAGAGTTTCTGGGGCCAACGTCCTGACTTTC. Translated, it gives CASSRGRVSGANVLTF. The full variable domain, with the rest looked up from reference TRBV5-4 and TRBJ2-6, is ETGVTQSPTHLIKTRGQQVTLRCSSQSGHNTVSWYQQALGQGPQFIFQYYREEENGRGNFPPRFSGLQFPNYSSELNVNALELDDSALYLCASSRGRVSGANVLTFGAGSRLTVL.

The CDR3 loop reads CASSLYAGELFF. The CDR3 DNA sequence: TGTGCCAGCAGCTTGTATGCCGGGGAGCTGTTTTTT. V gene TRBV7-3 combines with J gene TRBJ2-2, with D hard to call. This CDR3 has 12 amino acids. Germline V gene sequence: CDR1 SGHTA, CDR2 FQGTGA. With 3 bases removed from V and 6 bases from J, the gap between germline ends came to 5 bases.

The CDR3 DNA reads TGTGCCAGCAGCTTAGCCGCAGGGAACTACGAGCAGTACTTC. It specifies CASSLAAGNYEQYF. This chain connects TRBV11-2 to TRBJ2-7; weak D call: TRBD1 (5 bases). From germline, CDR1 is SGHAT and CDR2 FQNNGV. The CDR3 is made up of 14 amino acids. The V end lost 1 base, the J end lost 3 bases, and 10 bases lay between the germline ends.

J is TRBJ1-6 and V is TRBV7-8; D unresolved. The germline gives CDR1 SGHVS, CDR2 FQNEAQ. V was trimmed by 5 bases and J by 0 bases, leaving 5 bases between them. This CDR3 contains 14 residues. The chain's CDR3 is CASSPSSYNSPLHF. In nucleotides, the CDR3 is TGTGCCAGCAGCCCCAGCTCCTATAATTCACCCCTCCACTTT.

This clone has a single count. The rearrangement uses TRBV7-2 and TRBJ2-1; 12 bases are shared with TRBD2. Per the germline V gene, CDR1 is SGHTA and CDR2 is FQGNSA. V shed 5 bases, J shed 1 base, and the junction held 3 bases outside the gene matches. There are 16 residues in the CDR3. The CDR3: CASSRTSGTSYNEQFF. CDR3 coding DNA: TGTGCCAGCAGCAGGACTAGCGGGACTTCCTACAATGAGCAGTTCTTC.

The gene calls are TRBV11-2 and TRBJ1-5; D gene ambiguous. The V gene lost 0 bases and the J gene lost 4 bases, with 10 bases spanning the gap. This CDR3 has 15 residues. Germline V lookup: CDR1 SGHAT, CDR2 FQNNGV. CDR3 bases: TGTGCCAGCAGCTTAGATTGGTCAGCGAATCAGCCCCAGCATTTT. Translating it yields CASSLDWSANQPQHF. The full variable domain, with the rest looked up from reference TRBV11-2 and TRBJ1-5, is EAGVAQSPRYKIIEKRQSVAFWCNPISGHATLYWYQQILGQGPKLLIQFQNNGVVDDSQLPKDRFSAERLKGVDSTLKIQPAKLEDSAVYLCASSLDWSANQPQHFGDGTRLSIL.

The V and J genes are TRBV4-2 and TRBJ2-2; tentatively, D is TRBD2 (7 bases). CDR1 and CDR2 from the germline V gene are LGHNA and YNFKEQ. The V and J ends lost 2 bases and 3 bases respectively, with 10 bases between them. The CDR3 contains 15 residues. The CDR3 reads CASSQTGRDTGELFF. In DNA, the CDR3 is TGTGCCAGCAGCCAAACAGGGAGGGACACCGGGGAGCTGTTTTTT.

J is TRBJ1-1 and V is TRBV28; perhaps TRBD1 as D (5 bases). The CDR3 consists of 16 residues. V lost 7 bases and J lost 6, with 24 bases in between. Germline V gives CDR1 MDHEN, CDR2 SYDVKM. The DNA for the CDR3 is TGTGCCAGCATCCCCCAGGGTTCGGTATATGGGTCTGAAGCTTTCTTT. Translating it yields CASIPQGSVYGSEAFF.

V usage is TRBV7-2 and J usage is TRBJ1-4; a possible D gene is TRBD1 (5 bases). Trimming stripped 1 base from V and 8 bases from J, with 14 bases between. CDR3 length: 15 residues. Germline values: CDR1 SGHTA, CDR2 FQGNSA. The CDR3 reads CASSLVYRNSEKLFF. The CDR3 DNA is TGTGCCAGCAGCTTAGTTTACAGGAATTCCGAAAAACTGTTTTTT. Full variable domain (outside the CDR3, taken from reference TRBV7-2 and TRBJ1-4): GAGVSQSPSNKVTEKGKDVELRCDPISGHTALYWYRQSLGQGLEFLIYFQGNSAPDKSGLPSDRFSAERTGGSVSTLTIQRTQQEDSAVYLCASSLVYRNSEKLFFGSGTQLSVL.

The chain employs TRBV27 and TRBJ1-2, with a tentative D call TRBD1 (6 bases). Trimming removed 6 bases at V and 6 bases at J, with 17 bases between. This CDR3 is built from 14 residues. The germline gives CDR1 MNHEY, CDR2 SMNVEV (reference sequence). In DNA form, the CDR3 reads TGTGCCAGCAGGGTTAGGGGGACAACCCATGGCTACACCTTC. Protein product: CASRVRGTTHGYTF.

The CDR3 reads CASSLDGTVAYEQYF. The CDR3 DNA sequence: TGCGCCAGCAGCTTGGATGGGACAGTTGCCTACGAGCAGTACTTC. This chain joins TRBV5-1 and TRBJ2-7; TRBD1 agrees at 7 bases. The V gene's germline CDR1 is SGHRS and CDR2 YFSETQ. This CDR3 is built from 15 residues. J lost 2 bases, V lost 0 bases, and 5 bases had no gene match.

This clone was observed a handful of times. This chain links TRBV10-1 with TRBJ2-7, with 8 bases lining up with TRBD1. The germline V gene encodes CDR1 WNHNN and CDR2 SYGVQD (reference sequence). Trimming removed 3 bases from V and 5 bases from J; junction bases left unmatched: 9. This CDR3 is 15 amino acids long. CDR3 nucleotides: TGCGCCAGCAGTGACCGCCGGACAGGGAGCAACGAGCAGTACTTC. Protein sequence: CASSDRRTGSNEQYF.